Presented here are 30 T cell receptor beta chains from one specimen sequenced in a study of PD-L1 blockade in urothelial cancer (dated by TCRdb to about 2017). The library was generated by the immunoSEQ multiplex PCR assay. TCRdb re-hosts the immuneACCESS table, in-frame sequences only. Its copies lack some clones; in the studies checked, an unresolved V gene accounts for under half of them, and the cause for the rest is not known. This sample comprises about 80,000 clones, approximately 86% of them detected only once. The top ten hold about 6% of the sample. The sequences come from PBMCs, collected around atezolizumab (anti-PD-L1) treatment. These receptors all stem from a woman in her 70s with urothelial cancer.

This chain links TRBV27 with TRBJ1-2; D is possibly TRBD1 (5 bases). The CDR3 contains 16 residues. Germline loops: CDR1 MNHEY, CDR2 SMNVEV (reference sequence). V lost 4 bases and J 7 bases, leaving 22 bases between the germline ends. The chain's CDR3 is CASSSSDGVRVFGYTF. The CDR3 nucleotides are TGTGCCAGCAGTTCATCGGATGGGGTCAGGGTCTTTGGCTACACCTTC.

This clone was recorded once. This rearrangement joins TRBV28 to TRBJ2-5, with 11 bases lining up with TRBD2. V lost 3 bases and J lost 6; bases outside the gene matches: 6. CDR1 and CDR2 (germline): MDHEN, SYDVKM. The CDR3 contains 15 residues. The CDR3 reads CASSFSGRARKTQYF. The CDR3 nucleotides are TGTGCCAGCAGTTTTAGCGGGAGGGCCAGAAAGACCCAGTACTTC.

The chain recombines TRBV7-2 with TRBJ2-2; D is perhaps TRBD2 (5 bases). Germline CDR1 reads SGHTA; CDR2 reads FQGNSA. The V gene lost 2 bases and the J gene lost 1 base, with 8 bases spanning the gap. The CDR3 extends over 15 amino acids. CDR3 in DNA: TGTGCCAGCAGCTTAATCCGGGGGAACACCGGGGAGCTGTTTTTT. Protein product: CASSLIRGNTGELFF.

This clone has more than one count but fewer than ten. CDR3 nucleotide sequence: TGTGCCAGTAGTATAGGGACTAGCGGGCTTACGCAGTATTTT. It translates to CASSIGTSGLTQYF. The chain is built from TRBV19 and TRBJ2-3; 11 bases fit TRBD2. Germline values: CDR1 LNHDA, CDR2 SQIVND (reference sequence). This CDR3 comprises 14 residues. The V gene end was trimmed by 1 base and the J gene end by 8 bases; junction bases not matched to a gene: 2.

This sequence joins TRBV19 and TRBJ1-5; TRBD1 is a possible D gene (6 bases). V was cut by 3 bases and J by 3 bases, with 18 bases left in between. The CDR3 extends over 17 amino acids. Germline V gene lookup returns CDR1 LNHDA and CDR2 SQIVND (reference sequence). The CDR3 reads CASSMFRGGRNNQPQHF. CDR3 bases: TGTGCCAGTAGTATGTTTAGAGGGGGTCGAAACAATCAGCCCCAGCATTTT.

The chain joins TRBV9 to TRBJ2-5; TRBD2 agrees at 11 bases. CDR3 length: 16 residues. Germline V gene data show CDR1 as SGDLS and CDR2 as YYNGEE. V trimming: 2 bases; J trimming: 4 bases; junction bases outside the gene matches: 7. The CDR3 DNA sequence: TGTGCCAGCAGCGTCGGACTAGCGGGCCTGTTAGAGACCCAGTACTTC. Its translation is CASSVGLAGLLETQYF. Based on the CDR3 plus reference TRBV9 and TRBJ2-5, the full variable domain is DSGVTQTPKHLITATGQRVTLRCSPRSGDLSVYWYQQSLDQGLQFLIQYYNGEERAKGNILERFSAQQFPDLHSELNLSSLELGDSALYFCASSVGLAGLLETQYFGPGTRLLVL.

This chain joins TRBV5-4 and TRBJ2-3, with TRBD1 matching 7 bases. From germline, CDR1 is SGHNT and CDR2 YYREEE (reference sequence). The CDR3 loop spans 15 amino acids. After removal of 0 bases from V and 4 bases from J, the junction contained 5 bases not matched to a gene. The CDR3 DNA follows: TGTGCCAGCAGCTTGGGTAGGGGGCAGGCAGATACGCAGTATTTT. It specifies CASSLGRGQADTQYF.

In its sample, this clone was seen a few times. The genes are TRBV2 and TRBJ1-2; TRBD1 matches at 8 bases. The CDR3 spans 14 residues. CDR1 is SNHLY and CDR2 is FYNNEI in the germline V gene. V lost 6 bases to trimming and J lost 2 bases; unmatched junction nucleotides: 5. The CDR3 sequence is CASSPGQVNYGYTF. DNA for the CDR3: TGTGCCAGCAGCCCGGGACAGGTGAACTATGGCTACACCTTC.

J is TRBJ2-3 and V is TRBV5-4, with 15 nucleotides matching TRBD2. In germline, CDR1 is SGHNT, CDR2 YYREEE (reference sequence). The CDR3 length is 18 residues. The junction had 10 bases not matched to a gene; V was cut back by 4 bases and J by 4 bases. CDR3 nucleotide sequence: TGTGCCAGCAGCGAGTCCGGACTAGCGGGGGGGTTTGCAGATACGCAGTATTTT. It yields the protein CASSESGLAGGFADTQYF.

V and J are TRBV27 and TRBJ2-2, with D possibly being TRBD2 (6 bases). V was shortened by 4 bases and J by 5 bases, with 11 bases between the two germline ends. Germline V gene sequence: CDR1 MNHEY, CDR2 SMNVEV (reference sequence). The CDR3 spans 14 residues. The CDR3: CASSSAGWTGELFF. CDR3 DNA sequence: TGTGCCAGCAGTTCGGCGGGGTGGACCGGGGAGCTGTTTTTT.

This chain connects TRBV2 to TRBJ2-5; the match to TRBD1 covers 10 bases. CDR3 size: 14 residues. Germline trimming cut 10 bases from V and 4 bases from J; bases unmatched to any gene: 9. CDR1 and CDR2 (germline): SNHLY, FYNNEI. The CDR3 is CATKTGTGAETQYF. CDR3 DNA sequence: TGTGCCACCAAAACCGGGACAGGGGCAGAGACCCAGTACTTC.

The CDR3 region is CASSRQGLNTEAFF. The CDR3, as DNA: TGTGCCAGTAGCCGACAGGGCCTGAACACTGAAGCTTTCTTT. This chain joins TRBV19 and TRBJ1-1; TRBD1 agrees at 7 bases. The CDR3 length is 14 residues. With V trimmed by 6 bases and J by 0 bases, 4 bases remained unmatched. In germline, CDR1 is LNHDA, CDR2 SQIVND (reference sequence).

CDR3 DNA sequence: TGTGCCAGCAGGTCTAGCGGGAGTCCCGGGGAGCTGTTTTTT. As protein: CASRSSGSPGELFF. The gene calls are TRBV6-1 and TRBJ2-2; 10 bases agree with TRBD2. Germline CDR1 reads MNHNS; CDR2 reads SASEGT. This CDR3 contains 14 residues. The J segment lost 6 bases and the V segment lost 6 bases, leaving 4 bases of the junction unmatched.

V gene TRBV19 combines with J gene TRBJ2-7; D is perhaps TRBD1 (6 bases). Trimming pared 3 bases from V and 7 bases from J, leaving 13 bases between. Germline loops: CDR1 LNHDA, CDR2 SQIVND (reference sequence). This CDR3 comprises 13 residues. CDR3 region: CASSISAGEEQYF. The CDR3, as DNA: TGTGCCAGTAGTATTTCTGCAGGGGAAGAGCAGTACTTC.

For the CDR3, the DNA is TGTGCCAGCAGCTTTGGCCCCAAGCGGGAGGGCCACTACGAGCAGTACTTC. Encoded protein: CASSFGPKREGHYEQYF. The chain employs TRBV11-2 and TRBJ2-7, with TRBD2 matching over 10 bases. The germline V gene encodes CDR1 SGHAT and CDR2 FQNNGV. With V trimmed by 3 bases and J by 3 bases, 11 bases remained unmatched. The CDR3 has 17 amino acids.

The genes are TRBV6-5 and TRBJ1-4, with D tentatively TRBD1 (5 bases). V was cut by 6 bases and J by 8 bases, with 13 bases left in between. Looked up from germline, CDR1 is MNHEY and CDR2 is SVGAGI. The CDR3 length is 13 residues. In DNA, the CDR3 is TGTGCCAGCAGATCCTCAGGGTCGGAAAAACTGTTTTTT. Translation gives CASRSSGSEKLFF.

The genes are TRBV19 and TRBJ1-2; maybe TRBD1 (6 bases). Trimming took off 6 bases at V and 6 bases at J, with 14 bases between the two ends. The V gene's germline CDR1 is LNHDA and CDR2 SQIVND (reference sequence). The CDR3 sequence is 13 residues long. The DNA for the CDR3 is TGTGCCAGTAGAACTTTAGGGGGTCATGGCTACACCTTC. Protein sequence: CASRTLGGHGYTF.

This sequence joins TRBV19 and TRBJ1-5; TRBD1 aligns across 7 bases. CDR1 LNHDA and CDR2 SQIVND come from the germline V gene (reference sequence). CDR3 length: 13 residues. V trimming: 8 bases; J trimming: 6 bases; junction bases outside the gene matches: 7. The CDR3 sequence is CASRTQGGQPQHF. The CDR3 DNA is TGTGCCAGTCGAACCCAGGGGGGTCAGCCCCAGCATTTT.

The rearrangement joins TRBV19 to TRBJ2-7; 7 bases fit TRBD2. After removal of 7 bases from V and 2 bases from J, the junction contained 5 bases not matched to a gene. The germline gives CDR1 LNHDA, CDR2 SQIVND (reference sequence). The CDR3 covers 13 residues. Here the CDR3 DNA reads TGTGCCAGTATGGGAGGGAACCCCTACGAGCAGTACTTC. This translates into CASMGGNPYEQYF.

V and J are TRBV27 and TRBJ2-6; D is unresolved. V lost 6 bases and J 0 bases, leaving 6 bases between the germline ends. Germline V gene lookup returns CDR1 MNHEY and CDR2 SMNVEV (reference sequence). The length of the CDR3 is 14 residues. The CDR3 DNA reads TGTGCCAGCAGCTTTCTCTCTGGGGCCAACGTCCTGACTTTC. Residues: CASSFLSGANVLTF.

The chain joins TRBV7-9 to TRBJ1-1; no firm D call. Germline V gene lookup returns CDR1 SEHNR and CDR2 FQNEAQ (reference sequence). V was shortened by 5 bases and J by 7 bases, with 23 bases between the two germline ends. This CDR3 contains 16 residues. In nucleotides, the CDR3 is TGTGCCAGCAGCCCACGGTTCAGGCTGACCGATAATGAAGCTTTCTTT. Amino acid sequence: CASSPRFRLTDNEAFF.

This chain joins TRBV5-6 and TRBJ2-7; 7 nucleotides match TRBD2. The germline CDR1 and CDR2 sequences are SGHDT and YYEEEE. The CDR3 is 15 amino acids. With V trimmed by 6 bases and J by 0 bases, 9 bases remained unmatched. For the CDR3, the DNA is TGTGCCAGCACCCGACTAGCCGTAAACTCCTACGAGCAGTACTTC. This gives the protein CASTRLAVNSYEQYF.

The CDR3 DNA follows: TGTGCCAGCAGCTTAGTACAGGGCCAAGAGACCCAGTACTTC. Protein product: CASSLVQGQETQYF. The genes are TRBV11-1 and TRBJ2-5; D perhaps matches TRBD1 (6 bases). The CDR3 loop spans 14 amino acids. Trimming removed 1 base from V and 1 base from J, with 7 bases in between. In germline, CDR1 is SGHAT, CDR2 FQDESV (reference sequence).

V usage is TRBV5-1 and J usage is TRBJ2-3, with TRBD2 identical over 9 bases. Germline V CDR1 and CDR2: SGHRS, YFSETQ. The CDR3 totals 16 residues. V was pared by 3 bases and J by 0 bases, with 5 bases of the junction left unmatched. CDR3 DNA: TGCGCCAGCAGCTGGGCTAGCGGGACTAGCACAGATACGCAGTATTTT. As protein: CASSWASGTSTDTQYF.

The chain couples TRBV10-3 to TRBJ1-1; no firm D call. The CDR3 extends over 12 amino acids. The V end was cut by 3 bases, the J end by 4 bases, with 6 bases between. In germline, CDR1 is ENHRY, CDR2 SYGVKD. The CDR3 protein is CAISDGGTEAFF. In DNA form, the CDR3 reads TGTGCCATCAGTGACGGTGGCACTGAAGCTTTCTTT.

This clone was observed a handful of times. V usage is TRBV7-2 and J usage is TRBJ2-7, with 9 bases fitting TRBD1. This CDR3 has 13 residues. Losses at the gene ends were 5 bases for V and 7 bases for J; bases not matched to a gene: 6. Germline-derived CDR1 and CDR2 are SGHTA and FQGNSA. In DNA form, the CDR3 reads TGTGCCAGCAGCCCCGGGACAGGGAGGGAGCAGTACTTC. It translates to CASSPGTGREQYF.

CDR3 nucleotides: TGTGCCAGCAGTGAATTGGGGACACCTCTGGTTTTAGCTTTCTTT. Amino acid sequence: CASSELGTPLVLAFF. This sequence joins TRBV2 and TRBJ1-1; D is possibly TRBD1 (6 bases). Germline V gives CDR1 SNHLY, CDR2 FYNNEI. Trimming took off 2 bases at V and 10 bases at J, with 20 bases between the two ends. The CDR3 is 15 amino acids.

The V and J genes are TRBV11-2 and TRBJ1-6, with D perhaps TRBD1 (6 bases). Germline CDR1 and CDR2: SGHAT and FQNNGV. This CDR3 has 15 amino acids. Trimming pared 4 bases from V and 6 bases from J, leaving 13 bases between. This chain's CDR3 is CASSSRTDGNSPLHF. The CDR3 DNA sequence: TGTGCCAGCAGCTCCCGGACAGATGGTAATTCACCCCTCCACTTT.

The J gene is TRBJ2-7, the V gene TRBV2; TRBD2 agrees at 11 bases. Germline V lookup: CDR1 SNHLY, CDR2 FYNNEI. V lost 7 bases and J lost 0; bases outside the gene matches: 11. The length of the CDR3 is 17 residues. This CDR3 reads CASIASGRLRSSYEQYF. DNA for the CDR3: TGTGCCAGCATCGCTAGCGGGAGGCTAAGGAGCTCCTACGAGCAGTACTTC.

CDR3 nucleotides: TGCGCCAGCAGCTCCGAGGGACAGGGGGCCCATGAAGCTTTCTTT. Translation: CASSSEGQGAHEAFF. The chain uses TRBV5-1 and TRBJ1-1; 12 nucleotides line up with TRBD1. The V gene end was trimmed by 3 bases and the J gene end by 7 bases; junction bases not matched to a gene: 7. This CDR3 comprises 15 residues. Germline V gene sequence: CDR1 SGHRS, CDR2 YFSETQ.